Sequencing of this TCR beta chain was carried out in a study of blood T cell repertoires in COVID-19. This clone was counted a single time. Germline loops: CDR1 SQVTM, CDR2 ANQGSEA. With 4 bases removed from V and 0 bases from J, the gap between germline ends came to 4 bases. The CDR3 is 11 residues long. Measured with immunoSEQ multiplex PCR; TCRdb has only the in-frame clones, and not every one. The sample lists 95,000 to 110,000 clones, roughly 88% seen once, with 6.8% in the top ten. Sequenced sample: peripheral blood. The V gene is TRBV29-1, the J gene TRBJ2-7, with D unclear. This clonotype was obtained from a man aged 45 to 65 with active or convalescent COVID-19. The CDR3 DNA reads TGCAGCGTTGGCAGCTCCTACGAGCAGTACTTC. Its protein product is CSVGSSYEQYF.